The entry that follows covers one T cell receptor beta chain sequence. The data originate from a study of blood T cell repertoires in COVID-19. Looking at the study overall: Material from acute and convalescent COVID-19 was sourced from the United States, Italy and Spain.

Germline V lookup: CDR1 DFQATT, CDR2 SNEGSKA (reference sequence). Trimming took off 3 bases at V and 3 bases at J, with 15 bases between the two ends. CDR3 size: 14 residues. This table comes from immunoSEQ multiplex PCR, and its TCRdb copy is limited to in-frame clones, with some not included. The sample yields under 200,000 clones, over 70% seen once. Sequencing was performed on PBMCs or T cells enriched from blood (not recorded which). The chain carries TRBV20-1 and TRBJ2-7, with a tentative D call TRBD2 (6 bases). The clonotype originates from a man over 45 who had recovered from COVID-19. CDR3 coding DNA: TGCAGTGCTAGTAATTTTGTGGAGGGCTACGAGCAGTACTTC. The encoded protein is CSASNFVEGYEQYF.